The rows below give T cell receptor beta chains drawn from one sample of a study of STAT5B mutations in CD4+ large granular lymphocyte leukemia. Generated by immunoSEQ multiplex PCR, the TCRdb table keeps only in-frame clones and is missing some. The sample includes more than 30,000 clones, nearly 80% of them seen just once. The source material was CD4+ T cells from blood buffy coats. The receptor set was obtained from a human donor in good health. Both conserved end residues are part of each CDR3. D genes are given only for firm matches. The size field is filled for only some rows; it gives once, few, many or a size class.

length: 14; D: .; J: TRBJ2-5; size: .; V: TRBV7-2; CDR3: CASSYPTRGETQYF; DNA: TGTGCCAGCAGCTACCCGACCAGGGGAGAGACCCAGTACTTC
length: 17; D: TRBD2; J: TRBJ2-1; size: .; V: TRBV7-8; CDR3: CASSLRPAGSYYNEQFF; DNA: TGTGCCAGCAGCTTACGGCCAGCGGGGAGCTACTACAATGAGCAGTTCTTC
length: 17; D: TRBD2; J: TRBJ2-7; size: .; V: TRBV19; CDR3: CASSIASGLAGDPEQYF; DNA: TGTGCCAGTAGTATAGCCTCCGGGCTAGCGGGAGACCCCGAGCAGTACTTC
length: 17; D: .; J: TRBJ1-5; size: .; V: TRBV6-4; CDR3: CASSDSLQGYSNQPQHF; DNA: TGTGCCAGCAGTGACTCCCTACAGGGTTATAGCAATCAGCCCCAGCATTTT
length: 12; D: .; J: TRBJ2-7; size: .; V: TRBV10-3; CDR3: CAISGTTYEQYF; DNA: TGTGCCATCAGTGGGACGACCTACGAGCAGTACTTC
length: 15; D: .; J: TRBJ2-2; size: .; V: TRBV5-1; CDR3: CASSFVQTNTGELFF; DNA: TGCGCCAGCAGCTTTGTACAGACGAACACCGGGGAGCTGTTTTTT
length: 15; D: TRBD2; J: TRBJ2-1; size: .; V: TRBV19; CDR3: CASSISAGVNNEQFF; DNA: TGTGCCAGTAGTATATCGGCGGGAGTGAACAATGAGCAGTTCTTC
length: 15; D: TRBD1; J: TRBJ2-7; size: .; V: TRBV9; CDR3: CASSVGDRGHYEQYF; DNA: TGTGCCAGCAGCGTAGGGGACAGGGGGCACTACGAGCAGTACTTC
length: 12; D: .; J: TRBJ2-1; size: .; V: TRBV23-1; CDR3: CASTQGYNEQFF; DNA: TGCGCCAGCACCCAGGGATATAATGAGCAGTTCTTC
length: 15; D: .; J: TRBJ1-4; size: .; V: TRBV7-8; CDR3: CASRSARGEGEKLFF; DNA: TGTGCCAGCAGAAGCGCGAGGGGCGAGGGTGAAAAACTGTTTTTT
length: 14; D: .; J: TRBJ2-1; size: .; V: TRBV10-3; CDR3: CAIRPSDSYNEQFF; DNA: TGTGCCATCAGACCTAGCGACTCCTACAATGAGCAGTTCTTC
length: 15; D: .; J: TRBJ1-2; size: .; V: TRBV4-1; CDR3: CASSQEGGRNYGYTF; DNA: TGCGCCAGCAGCCAAGAGGGGGGGCGTAACTATGGCTACACCTTC
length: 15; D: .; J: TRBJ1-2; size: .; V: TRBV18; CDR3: CASSSPIPGGYGYTF; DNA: TGTGCCAGCTCATCCCCAATACCCGGGGGCTATGGCTACACCTTC
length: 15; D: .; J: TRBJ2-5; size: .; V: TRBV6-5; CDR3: CASSYSLRLQETQYF; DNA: TGTGCCAGCAGTTACTCGTTGCGTCTCCAAGAGACCCAGTACTTC
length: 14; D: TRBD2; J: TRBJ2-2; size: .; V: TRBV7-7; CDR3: CASSLELATGELFF; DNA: TGTGCCAGCAGCTTAGAACTAGCGACCGGGGAGCTGTTTTTT
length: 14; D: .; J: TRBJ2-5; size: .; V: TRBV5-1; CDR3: CASSAQTSQETQYF; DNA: TGCGCCAGCAGCGCCCAGACTAGTCAAGAGACCCAGTACTTC
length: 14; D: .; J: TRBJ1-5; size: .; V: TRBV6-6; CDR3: CASSYGGGREPQHF; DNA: TGTGCCAGCAGTTACGGGGGGGGGAGAGAGCCCCAGCATTTT
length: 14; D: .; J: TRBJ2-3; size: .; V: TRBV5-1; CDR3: CASSLEGGRDTQYF; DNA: TGCGCCAGCAGCTTGGAGGGGGGCCGGGATACGCAGTATTTT
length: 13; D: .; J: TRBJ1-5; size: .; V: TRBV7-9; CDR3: CASSSSAGQPQHF; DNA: TGTGCCAGCAGCTCTTCCGCCGGGCAGCCCCAGCATTTT
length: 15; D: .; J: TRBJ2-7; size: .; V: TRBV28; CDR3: CASRRDRVPSYEQYF; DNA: TGTGCCAGCAGGAGAGACCGGGTCCCCTCCTACGAGCAGTACTTC
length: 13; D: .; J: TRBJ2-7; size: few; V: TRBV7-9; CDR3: CASSLGRLIEQYF; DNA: TGTGCCAGCAGCTTAGGCCGCCTGATCGAGCAGTACTTC
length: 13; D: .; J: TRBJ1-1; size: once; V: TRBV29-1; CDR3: CSVARREPTEAFF; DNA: TGCAGCGTCGCGAGGAGGGAGCCCACTGAAGCTTTCTTT
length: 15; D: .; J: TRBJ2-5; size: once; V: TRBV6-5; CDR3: CASRRGGGPGETQYF; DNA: TGTGCCAGCAGGAGGGGAGGGGGGCCTGGAGAGACCCAGTACTTC
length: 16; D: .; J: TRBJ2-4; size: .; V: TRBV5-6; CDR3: CASSLSVGGLENIQYF; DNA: TGTGCCAGCAGCTTGTCGGTCGGAGGACTGGAAAACATTCAGTACTTC
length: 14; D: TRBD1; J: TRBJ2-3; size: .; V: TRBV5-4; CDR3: CASSLRDRGDTQYF; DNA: TGTGCCAGCAGCCTCCGAGACAGGGGGGATACGCAGTATTTT
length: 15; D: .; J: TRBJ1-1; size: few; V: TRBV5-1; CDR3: CASSLSPGMNTEAFF; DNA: TGCGCCAGCAGCTTGTCGCCAGGGATGAACACTGAAGCTTTCTTT
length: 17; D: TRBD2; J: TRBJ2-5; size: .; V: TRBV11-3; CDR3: CASSLDRTSKNQETQYF; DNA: TGTGCCAGCAGCTTAGATAGGACTAGCAAAAACCAAGAGACCCAGTACTTC
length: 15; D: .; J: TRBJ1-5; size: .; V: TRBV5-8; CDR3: CASSLGDWGHQPQHF; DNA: TGTGCCAGCAGCTTGGGTGATTGGGGGCATCAGCCCCAGCATTTT
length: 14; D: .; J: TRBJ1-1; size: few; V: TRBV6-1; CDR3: CASSDLLRGSEAFF; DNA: TGTGCCAGCAGTGACCTCCTCAGGGGCTCTGAAGCTTTCTTT
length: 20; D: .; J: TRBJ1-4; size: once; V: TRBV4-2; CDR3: CASSQDGRQGWGATNEKLFF; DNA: TGTGCCAGCAGCCAAGATGGACGGCAGGGGTGGGGTGCAACTAATGAAAAACTGTTTTTT
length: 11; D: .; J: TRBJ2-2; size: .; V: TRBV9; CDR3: CASSSPGELFF; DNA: TGTGCCAGCAGCAGCCCCGGGGAGCTGTTTTTT
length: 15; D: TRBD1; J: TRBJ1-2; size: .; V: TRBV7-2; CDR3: CASSPRTGAYYGYTF; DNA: TGTGCCAGCAGCCCCCGGACAGGGGCCTACTATGGCTACACCTTC
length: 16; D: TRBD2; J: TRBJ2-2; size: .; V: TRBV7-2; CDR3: CASSLASGGVTGELFF; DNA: TGTGCCAGCAGCTTAGCTAGCGGGGGGGTTACCGGGGAGCTGTTTTTT
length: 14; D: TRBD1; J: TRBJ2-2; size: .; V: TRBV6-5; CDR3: CASTRGQVAGELFF; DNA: TGTGCCAGCACCCGTGGACAGGTCGCGGGGGAGCTGTTTTTT
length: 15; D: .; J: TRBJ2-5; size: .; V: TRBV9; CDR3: CASSEQGGFGETQYF; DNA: TGTGCCAGCAGCGAACAAGGGGGGTTCGGGGAGACCCAGTACTTC
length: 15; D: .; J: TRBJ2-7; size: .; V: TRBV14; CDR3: CASSQVVPGRNEQYF; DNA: TGTGCCAGCAGCCAAGTTGTACCCGGCAGAAACGAGCAGTACTTC